This entry lists 2 T cell receptor beta chains sequenced from one sample in a study of technical replicates of blood from a handful of donors (dated by TCRdb to 2015 to 2018). The library was obtained by the immunoSEQ multiplex PCR assay. Not all clones reach the TCRdb copy of this immuneACCESS table, which keeps in-frame sequences only. Checked studies attribute under half of the gap to unresolved V genes and leave the rest unexplained. The sample table contains roughly 70,000 clones; only one count was recorded for roughly 94% of them. In total, the top ten clones hold about 0.4% of the sample. Sequencing was carried out using T cells isolated from PBMCs. Receptors originate from a human donor in good health.

The rearrangement links TRBV28 to TRBJ1-2; the match to TRBD1 covers 7 bases. V was clipped by 3 bases and J by 3 bases; unmatched bases: 4. The CDR3 length is 14 residues. Germline values: CDR1 MDHEN, CDR2 SYDVKM. The CDR3 reads CASSLRQGHYGYTF. As DNA, the CDR3 is TGTGCCAGCAGTTTGAGACAGGGCCACTATGGCTACACCTTC.

The chain couples TRBV2 to TRBJ2-7; the D gene is possibly TRBD1 (5 bases). The CDR3 is made up of 13 amino acids. Germline CDR1 is SNHLY and CDR2 is FYNNEI. Trimming removed 4 bases from V and 0 bases from J, with 7 bases in between. CDR3 residues: CASSVTASYEQYF. CDR3 nucleotide sequence: TGTGCCAGCAGTGTGACAGCCTCCTACGAGCAGTACTTC.